This T cell receptor (beta chain) was identified during a study of cytomegalovirus exposure and HLA in healthy donors. This CDR3 has 14 residues. The V gene end was trimmed by 4 bases and the J gene end by 7 bases; junction bases not matched to a gene: 8. Germline V gives CDR1 SGHKS, CDR2 YYEKEE (reference sequence). Libraries were prepared by immunoSEQ multiplex PCR; TCRdb keeps only in-frame clonotypes and omits some of them. The sample yields 120,000 or so clones, around 88% seen once. Findings of the study overall: Researchers reported that a few CMV-associated chains were confirmed in vitro as CMV antigen-specific. The investigators catalogued about 170 TCR beta chains as cytomegalovirus-associated.

Notes on this clone: The target antigen is unknown.

The genes are TRBV5-5 and TRBJ1-5; TRBD1 agrees at 7 bases. Sequenced: PBMCs. This TCR was sampled from a man aged 18 to 30 in good health and CMV-seronegative. The CDR3 is CASSHPARGQPQHF. The CDR3 coding sequence is TGTGCCAGCAGCCACCCCGCCAGGGGGCAGCCCCAGCATTTT.